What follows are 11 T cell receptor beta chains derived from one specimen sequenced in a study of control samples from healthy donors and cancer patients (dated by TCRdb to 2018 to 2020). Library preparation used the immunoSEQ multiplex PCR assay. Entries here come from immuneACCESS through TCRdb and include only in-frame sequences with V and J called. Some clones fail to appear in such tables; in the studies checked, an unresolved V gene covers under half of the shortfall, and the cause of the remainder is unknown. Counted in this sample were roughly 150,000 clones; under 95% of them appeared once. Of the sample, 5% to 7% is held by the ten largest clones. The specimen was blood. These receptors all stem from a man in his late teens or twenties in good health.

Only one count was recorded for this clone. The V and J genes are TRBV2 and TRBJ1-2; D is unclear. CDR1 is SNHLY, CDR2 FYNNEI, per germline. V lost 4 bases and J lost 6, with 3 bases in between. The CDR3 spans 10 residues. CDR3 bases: TGTGCCAGCAGTGCGGATGGCTACACCTTC. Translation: CASSADGYTF.

CDR3 sequence (DNA): TGTGCCAGCAGCGGCCGACAGAAAAACACCGGGGAGCTGTTTTTT. Translating gives CASSGRQKNTGELFF. This rearrangement joins TRBV21-1 to TRBJ2-2; no check of the table's D call, TRBD1, against the DNA was made. TRBV21-1 is marked as a pseudogene. The CDR3 consists of 15 residues.

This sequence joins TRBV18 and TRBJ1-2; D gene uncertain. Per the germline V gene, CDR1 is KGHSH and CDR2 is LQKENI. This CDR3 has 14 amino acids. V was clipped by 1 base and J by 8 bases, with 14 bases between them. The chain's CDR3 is CASSPRYGLEGYTF. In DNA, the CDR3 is TGTGCCAGCTCACCACGTTACGGGCTTGAGGGCTACACCTTC.

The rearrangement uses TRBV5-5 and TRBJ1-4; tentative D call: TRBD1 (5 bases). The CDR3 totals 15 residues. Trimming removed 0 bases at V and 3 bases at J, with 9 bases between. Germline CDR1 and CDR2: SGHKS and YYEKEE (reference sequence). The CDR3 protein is CASSLGDRPNEKLFF. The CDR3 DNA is TGTGCCAGCAGCTTGGGGGACCGCCCTAATGAAAAACTGTTTTTT.

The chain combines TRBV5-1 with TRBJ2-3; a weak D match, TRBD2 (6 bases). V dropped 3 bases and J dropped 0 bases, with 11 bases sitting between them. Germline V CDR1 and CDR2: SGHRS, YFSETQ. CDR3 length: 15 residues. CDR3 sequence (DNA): TGCGCCAGCAGCTGGAGGGACTCTAGCACAGATACGCAGTATTTT. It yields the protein CASSWRDSSTDTQYF.

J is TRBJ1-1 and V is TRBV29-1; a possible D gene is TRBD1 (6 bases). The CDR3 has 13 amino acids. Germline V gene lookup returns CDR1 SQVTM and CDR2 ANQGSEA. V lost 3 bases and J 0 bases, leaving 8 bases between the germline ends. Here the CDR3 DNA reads TGCAGCGTTGAGACAGGACTGAACACTGAAGCTTTCTTT. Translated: CSVETGLNTEAFF.

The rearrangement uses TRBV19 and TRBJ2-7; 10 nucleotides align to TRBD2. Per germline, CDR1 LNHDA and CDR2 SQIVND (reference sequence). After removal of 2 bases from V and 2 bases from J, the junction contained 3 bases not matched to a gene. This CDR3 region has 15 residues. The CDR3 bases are TGTGCCAGTAGTATACTAGCGGGAGTTACCTACGAGCAGTACTTC. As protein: CASSILAGVTYEQYF.

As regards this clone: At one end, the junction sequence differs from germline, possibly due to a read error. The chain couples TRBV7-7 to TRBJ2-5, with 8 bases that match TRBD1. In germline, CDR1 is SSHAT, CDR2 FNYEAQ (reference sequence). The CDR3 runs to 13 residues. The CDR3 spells CASSSDRAETQYF. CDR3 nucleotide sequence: TGTGCTAGCAGCTCGGACAGGGCAGAGACCCAGTACTTC.

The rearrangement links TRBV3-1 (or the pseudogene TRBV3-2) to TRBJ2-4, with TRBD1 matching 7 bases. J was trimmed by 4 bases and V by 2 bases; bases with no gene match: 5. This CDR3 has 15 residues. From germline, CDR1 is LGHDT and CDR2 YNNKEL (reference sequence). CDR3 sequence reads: CASSQRQGVKNIQYF. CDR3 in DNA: TGTGCCAGCAGCCAACGACAGGGAGTGAAAAACATTCAGTACTTC.

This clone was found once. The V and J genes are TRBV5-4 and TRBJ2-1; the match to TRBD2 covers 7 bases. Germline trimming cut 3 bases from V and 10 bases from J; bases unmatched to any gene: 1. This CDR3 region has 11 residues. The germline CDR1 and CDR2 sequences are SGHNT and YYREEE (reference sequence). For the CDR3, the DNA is TGTGCCAGCAGCTGGGGGGGAGAGCAGTTCTTC. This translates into CASSWGGEQFF.

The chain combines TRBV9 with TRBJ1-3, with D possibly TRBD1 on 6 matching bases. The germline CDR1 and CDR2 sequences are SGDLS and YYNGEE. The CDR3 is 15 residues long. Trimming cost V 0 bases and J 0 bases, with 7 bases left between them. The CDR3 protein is CASSVETGSGNTIYF. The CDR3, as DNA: TGTGCCAGCAGCGTAGAGACAGGCTCTGGAAACACCATATATTTT.